The clone carrying this T cell receptor beta chain was counted only a few times. Its target is unknown. The sample has other DNA sequences that encode this CDR3 too. Looked up from germline, CDR1 is SGHTA and CDR2 is FQGTGA. With V trimmed by 0 bases and J by 2 bases, 2 bases remained unmatched. The CDR3 is 16 residues long. This record comes from a study of PD-1 blockade in classical Hodgkin lymphoma. Here immunoSEQ multiplex PCR was the method, and the copy in TCRdb shows in-frame clones only, minus some. Of approximately 89,000 clones listed, approximately 88% were seen once; the top ten hold about 12%. Findings of the study overall: As was reported, newly diagnosed patients showed lower baseline TCR diversity than healthy donors did.

All patients relapsed after autologous stem cell transplantation, and brentuximab vedotin exposure varied. Relapsed/refractory classical Hodgkin lymphoma patients had complete, partial or progressive responses. The gene calls are TRBV7-3 and TRBJ2-1; 9 positions match TRBD2. The specimen was peripheral blood mononuclear cells (PBMCs), collected at baseline. The receptor was isolated from a human donor with classical Hodgkin lymphoma. CDR3 residues: CASSLTGGRAYNEQFF. The CDR3 DNA follows: TGTGCCAGCAGCTTAACGGGCGGGAGGGCCTACAATGAGCAGTTCTTC.